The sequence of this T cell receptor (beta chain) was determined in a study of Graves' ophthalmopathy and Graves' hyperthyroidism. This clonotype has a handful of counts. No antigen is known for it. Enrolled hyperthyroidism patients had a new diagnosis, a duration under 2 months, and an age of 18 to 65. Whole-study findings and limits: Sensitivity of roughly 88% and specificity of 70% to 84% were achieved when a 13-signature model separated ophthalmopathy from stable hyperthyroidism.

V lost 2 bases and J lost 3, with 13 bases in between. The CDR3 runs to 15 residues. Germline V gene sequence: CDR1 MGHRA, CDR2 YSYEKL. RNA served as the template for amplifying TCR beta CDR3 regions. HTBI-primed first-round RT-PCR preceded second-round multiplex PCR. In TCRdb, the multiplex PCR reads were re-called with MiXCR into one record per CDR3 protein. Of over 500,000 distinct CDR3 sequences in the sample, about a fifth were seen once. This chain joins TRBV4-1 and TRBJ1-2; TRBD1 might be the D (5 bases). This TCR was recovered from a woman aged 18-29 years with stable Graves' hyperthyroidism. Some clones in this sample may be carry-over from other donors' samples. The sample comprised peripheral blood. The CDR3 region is CASSQSPGVDYGYTF. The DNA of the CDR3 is TGCGCCAGCAGCCAAAGCCCGGGGGTAGACTATGGCTACACCTTC.